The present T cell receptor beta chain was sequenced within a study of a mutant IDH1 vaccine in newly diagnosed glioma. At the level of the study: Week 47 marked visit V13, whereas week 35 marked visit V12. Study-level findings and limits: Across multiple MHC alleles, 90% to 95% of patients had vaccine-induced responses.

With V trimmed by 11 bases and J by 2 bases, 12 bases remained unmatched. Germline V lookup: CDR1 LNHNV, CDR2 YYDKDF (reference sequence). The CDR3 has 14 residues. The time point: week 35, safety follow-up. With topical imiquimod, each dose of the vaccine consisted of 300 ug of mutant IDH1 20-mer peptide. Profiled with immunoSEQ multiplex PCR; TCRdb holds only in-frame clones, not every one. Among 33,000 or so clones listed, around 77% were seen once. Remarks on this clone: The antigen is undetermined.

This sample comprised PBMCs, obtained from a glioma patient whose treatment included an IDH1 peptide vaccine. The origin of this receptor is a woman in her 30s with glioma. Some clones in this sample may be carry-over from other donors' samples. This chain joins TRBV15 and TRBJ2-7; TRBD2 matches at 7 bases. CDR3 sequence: CAVGGGDAPYEQYF. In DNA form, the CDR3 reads TGTGCCGTTGGGGGAGGGGATGCCCCCTACGAGCAGTACTTC.